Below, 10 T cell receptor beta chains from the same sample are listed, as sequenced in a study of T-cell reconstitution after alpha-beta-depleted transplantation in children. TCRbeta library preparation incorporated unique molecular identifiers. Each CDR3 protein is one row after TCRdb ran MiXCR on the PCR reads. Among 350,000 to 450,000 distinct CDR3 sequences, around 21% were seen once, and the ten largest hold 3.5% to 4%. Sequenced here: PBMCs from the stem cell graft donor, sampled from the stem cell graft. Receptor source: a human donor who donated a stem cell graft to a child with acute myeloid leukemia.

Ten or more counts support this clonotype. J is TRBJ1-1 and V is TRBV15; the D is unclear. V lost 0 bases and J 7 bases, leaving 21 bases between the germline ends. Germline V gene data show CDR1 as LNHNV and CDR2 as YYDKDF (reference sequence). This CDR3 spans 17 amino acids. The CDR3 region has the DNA TGTGCCACCAGCAGAGATTCCGAGATGCCCCTGTACAATGAAGCTTTCTTT. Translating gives CATSRDSEMPLYNEAFF. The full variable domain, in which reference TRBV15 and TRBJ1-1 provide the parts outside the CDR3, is DAMVIQNPRYQVTQFGKPVTLSCSQTLNHNVMYWYQQKSSQAPKLLFHYYDKDFNNEADTPDNFQSRRPNTSFCFLDIRSPGLGDTAMYLCATSRDSEMPLYNEAFFGQGTRLTVV.

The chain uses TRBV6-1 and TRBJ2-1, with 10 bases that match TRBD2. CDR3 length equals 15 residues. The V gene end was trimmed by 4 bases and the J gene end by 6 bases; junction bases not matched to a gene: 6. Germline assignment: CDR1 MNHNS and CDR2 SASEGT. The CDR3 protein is CASSAAGGSGNEQFF. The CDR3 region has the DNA TGTGCCAGCAGTGCAGCGGGAGGGTCTGGCAATGAGCAGTTCTTC.

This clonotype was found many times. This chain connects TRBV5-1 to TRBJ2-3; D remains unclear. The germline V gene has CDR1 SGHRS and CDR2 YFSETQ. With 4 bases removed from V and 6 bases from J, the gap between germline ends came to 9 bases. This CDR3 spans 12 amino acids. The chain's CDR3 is CASSIVGDTQYF. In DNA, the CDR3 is TGCGCCAGCAGCATTGTAGGGGATACGCAGTATTTT.

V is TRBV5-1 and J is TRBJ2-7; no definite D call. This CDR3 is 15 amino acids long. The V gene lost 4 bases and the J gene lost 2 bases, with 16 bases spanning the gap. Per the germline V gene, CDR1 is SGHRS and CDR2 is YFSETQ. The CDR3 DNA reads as TGCGCCAGCAGCGCGCCCAACAGTGTAACCTACGAGCAGTACTTC. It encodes CASSAPNSVTYEQYF.

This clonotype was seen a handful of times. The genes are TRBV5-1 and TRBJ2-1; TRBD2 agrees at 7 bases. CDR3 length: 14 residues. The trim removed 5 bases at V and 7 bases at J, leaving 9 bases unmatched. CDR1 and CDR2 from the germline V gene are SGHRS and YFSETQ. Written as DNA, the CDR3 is TGCGCCAGCAGGACTGCGGGAGAAGATAATGAGCAGTTCTTC. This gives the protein CASRTAGEDNEQFF.

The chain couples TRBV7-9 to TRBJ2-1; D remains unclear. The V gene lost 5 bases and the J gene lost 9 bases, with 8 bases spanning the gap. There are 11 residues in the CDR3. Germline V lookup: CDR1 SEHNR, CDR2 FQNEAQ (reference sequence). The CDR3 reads CASSVLSEQFF. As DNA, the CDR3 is TGTGCCAGCAGCGTCCTCAGTGAGCAGTTCTTC.

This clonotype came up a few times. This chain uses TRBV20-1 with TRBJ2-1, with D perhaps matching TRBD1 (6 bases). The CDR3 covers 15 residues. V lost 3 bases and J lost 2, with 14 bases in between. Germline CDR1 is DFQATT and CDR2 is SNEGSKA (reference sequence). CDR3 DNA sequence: TGCAGTGCTAGTGCTCAGGGGACACCCTACAATGAGCAGTTCTTC. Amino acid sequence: CSASAQGTPYNEQFF.

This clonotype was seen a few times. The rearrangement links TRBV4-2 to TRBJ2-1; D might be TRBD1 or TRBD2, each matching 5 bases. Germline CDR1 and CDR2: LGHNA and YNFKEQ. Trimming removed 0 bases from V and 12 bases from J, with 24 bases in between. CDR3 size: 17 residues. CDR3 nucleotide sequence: TGTGCCAGCAGCCAAGACAGCGCTGTGGGAGATAGTGGGGGGCAGTTCTTC. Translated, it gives CASSQDSAVGDSGGQFF.

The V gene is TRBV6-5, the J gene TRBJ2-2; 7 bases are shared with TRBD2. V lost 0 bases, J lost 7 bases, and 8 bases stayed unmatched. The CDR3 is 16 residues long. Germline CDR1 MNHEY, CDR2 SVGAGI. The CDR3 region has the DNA TGTGCCAGCAGTTACTCGCGGGGGTCTCTTGGCGGGGAGCTGTTTTTT. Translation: CASSYSRGSLGGELFF.

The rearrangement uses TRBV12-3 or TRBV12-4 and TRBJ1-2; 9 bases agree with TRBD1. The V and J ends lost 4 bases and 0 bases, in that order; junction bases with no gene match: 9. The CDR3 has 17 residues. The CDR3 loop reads CASSSGDRVSSNYGYTF. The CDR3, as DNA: TGTGCCAGCAGTTCAGGGGACAGGGTATCTTCTAACTATGGCTACACCTTC.